This T cell receptor (beta chain) was identified during a study of CD8 T cells in Susac syndrome. Findings and caveats of the study: The study acknowledged a relatively small number of individuals in its TCR sequencing and HLA analysis.

After extraction with the RNeasy kit, about 0.5 to 1 ug of the RNA was reverse transcribed using random hexamers. TCRdb redid the calling of the immunoSEQ multiplex PCR reads with MiXCR, one entry per CDR3 protein. The sample carries 250,000 or so distinct CDR3 sequences, 85% to 95% recorded once. In regard to this clonotype: Antigen specificity is unknown.

This sequence was found in a human donor with multiple sclerosis. Sequencing was carried out using CD4+ T cells from PBMCs.

The CDR3 region is CASSYSRKEQFF. The CDR3 nucleotides read TGTGCCAGCAGTTACTCGAGAAAAGAGCAGTTCTTC. V gene TRBV6-2 or TRBV6-3 combines with J gene TRBJ2-1, with D unclear. Trimming took 0 bases from V and 10 from J, leaving 7 bases between them. Germline V gene sequence: CDR1 MNHEY, CDR2 SVGEGT. The CDR3 is 12 amino acids.